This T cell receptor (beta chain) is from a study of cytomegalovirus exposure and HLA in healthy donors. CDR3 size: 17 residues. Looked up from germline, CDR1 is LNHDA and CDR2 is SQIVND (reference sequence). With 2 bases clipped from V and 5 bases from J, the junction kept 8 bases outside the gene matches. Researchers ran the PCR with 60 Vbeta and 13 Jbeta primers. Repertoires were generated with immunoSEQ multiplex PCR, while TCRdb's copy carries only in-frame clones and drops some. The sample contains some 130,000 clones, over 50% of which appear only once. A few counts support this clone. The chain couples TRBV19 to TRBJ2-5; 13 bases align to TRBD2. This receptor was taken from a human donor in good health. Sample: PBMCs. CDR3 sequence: CASSILRTSGSKETQYF. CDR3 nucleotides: TGTGCCAGTAGTATACTTCGGACTAGCGGGAGTAAGGAGACCCAGTACTTC. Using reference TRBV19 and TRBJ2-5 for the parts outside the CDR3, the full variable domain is DGGITQSPKYLFRKEGQNVTLSCEQNLNHDAMYWYRQDPGQGLRLIYYSQIVNDFQKGDIAEGYSVSREKKESFPLTVTSAQKNPTAFYLCASSILRTSGSKETQYFGPGTRLLVL.